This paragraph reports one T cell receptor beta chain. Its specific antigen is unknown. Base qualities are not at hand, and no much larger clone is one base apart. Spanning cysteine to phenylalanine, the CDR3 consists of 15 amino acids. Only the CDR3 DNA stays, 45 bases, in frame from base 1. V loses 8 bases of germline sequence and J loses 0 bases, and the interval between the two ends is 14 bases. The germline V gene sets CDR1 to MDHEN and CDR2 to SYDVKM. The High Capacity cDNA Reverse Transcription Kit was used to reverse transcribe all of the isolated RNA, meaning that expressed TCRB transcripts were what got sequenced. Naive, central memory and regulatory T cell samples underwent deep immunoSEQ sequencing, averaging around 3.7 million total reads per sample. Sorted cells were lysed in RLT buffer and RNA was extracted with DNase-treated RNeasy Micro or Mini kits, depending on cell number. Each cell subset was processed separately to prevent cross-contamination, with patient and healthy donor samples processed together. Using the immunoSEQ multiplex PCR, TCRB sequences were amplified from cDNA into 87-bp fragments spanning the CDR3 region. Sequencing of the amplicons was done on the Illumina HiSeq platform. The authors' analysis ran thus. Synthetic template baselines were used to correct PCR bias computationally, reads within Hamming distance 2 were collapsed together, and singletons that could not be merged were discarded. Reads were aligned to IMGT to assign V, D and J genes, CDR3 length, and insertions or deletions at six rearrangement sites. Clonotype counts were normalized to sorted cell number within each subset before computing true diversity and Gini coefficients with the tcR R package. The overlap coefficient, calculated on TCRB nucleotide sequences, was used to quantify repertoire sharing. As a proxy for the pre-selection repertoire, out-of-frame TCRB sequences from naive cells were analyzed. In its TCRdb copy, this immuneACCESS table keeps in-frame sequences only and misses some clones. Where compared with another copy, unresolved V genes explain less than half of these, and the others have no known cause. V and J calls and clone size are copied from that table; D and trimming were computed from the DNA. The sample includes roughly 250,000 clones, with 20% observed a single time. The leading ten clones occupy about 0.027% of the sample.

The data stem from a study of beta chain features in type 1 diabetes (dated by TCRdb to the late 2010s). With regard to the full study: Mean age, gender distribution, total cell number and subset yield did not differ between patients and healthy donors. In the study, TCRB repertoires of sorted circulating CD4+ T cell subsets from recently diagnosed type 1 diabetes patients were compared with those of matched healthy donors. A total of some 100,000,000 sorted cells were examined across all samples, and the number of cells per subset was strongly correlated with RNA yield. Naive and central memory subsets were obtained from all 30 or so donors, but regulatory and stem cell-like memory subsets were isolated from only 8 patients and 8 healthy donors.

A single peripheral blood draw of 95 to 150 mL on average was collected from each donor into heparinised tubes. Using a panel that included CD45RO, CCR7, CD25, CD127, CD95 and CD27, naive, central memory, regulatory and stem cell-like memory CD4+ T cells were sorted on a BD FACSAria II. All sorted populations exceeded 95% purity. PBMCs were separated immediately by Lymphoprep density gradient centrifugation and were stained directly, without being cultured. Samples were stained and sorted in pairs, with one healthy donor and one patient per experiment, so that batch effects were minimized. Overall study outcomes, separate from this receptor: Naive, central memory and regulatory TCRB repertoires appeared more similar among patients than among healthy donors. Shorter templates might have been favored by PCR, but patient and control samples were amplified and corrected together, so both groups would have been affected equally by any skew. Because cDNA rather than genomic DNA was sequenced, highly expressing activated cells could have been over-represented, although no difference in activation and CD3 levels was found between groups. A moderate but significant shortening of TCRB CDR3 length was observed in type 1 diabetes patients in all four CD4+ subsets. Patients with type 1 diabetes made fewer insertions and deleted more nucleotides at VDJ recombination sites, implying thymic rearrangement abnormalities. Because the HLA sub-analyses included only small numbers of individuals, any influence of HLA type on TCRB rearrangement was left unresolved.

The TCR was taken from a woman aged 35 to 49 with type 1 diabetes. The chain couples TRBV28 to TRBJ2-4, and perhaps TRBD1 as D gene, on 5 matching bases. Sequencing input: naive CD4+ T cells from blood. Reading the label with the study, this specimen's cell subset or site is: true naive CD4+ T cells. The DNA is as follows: TGTGCCAGCCGCGGACACTCGGTAGCCAAAAACATTCAGTACTTC. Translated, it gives CASRGHSVAKNIQYF.